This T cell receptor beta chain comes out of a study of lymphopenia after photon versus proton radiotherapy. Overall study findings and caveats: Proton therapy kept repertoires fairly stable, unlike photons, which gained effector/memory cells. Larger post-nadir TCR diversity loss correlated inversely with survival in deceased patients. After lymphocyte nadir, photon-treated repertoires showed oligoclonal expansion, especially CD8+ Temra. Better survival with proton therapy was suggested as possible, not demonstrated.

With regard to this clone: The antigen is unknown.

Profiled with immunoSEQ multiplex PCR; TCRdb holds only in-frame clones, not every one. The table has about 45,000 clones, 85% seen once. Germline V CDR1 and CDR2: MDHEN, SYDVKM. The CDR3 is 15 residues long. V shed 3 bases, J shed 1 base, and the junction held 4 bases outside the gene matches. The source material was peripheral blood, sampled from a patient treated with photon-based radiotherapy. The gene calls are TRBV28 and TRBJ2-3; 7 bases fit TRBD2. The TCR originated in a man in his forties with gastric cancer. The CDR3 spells CASSFRGLRTDTQYF. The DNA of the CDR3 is TGTGCCAGCAGTTTCCGGGGACTACGCACAGATACGCAGTATTTT.